The rows below give T cell receptor beta chains drawn from one sample of a study of T cell responses to AZD1222 COVID-19 vaccine. Clones were sequenced by immunoSEQ multiplex PCR, and TCRdb holds only the in-frame ones, with some missing. The sample carries about 150,000 clones, 90% recorded once. Specimen: peripheral blood, collected 28 days after the second AZD1222 dose. The receptors shown here come from an adult who received the AZD1222 COVID-19 vaccine. Both conserved end residues are part of each CDR3. D genes are given only for firm matches. Clone size is given for some rows only: seen once, a few or many times, or a class if the clone is expanded.

cdr3_aa	cdr3_nt	d_call	v_call	clone_size	j_call
CASSSSAGATDTQYF	TGTGCCAGTAGTAGTTCTGCGGGAGCCACAGATACGCAGTATTTT	TRBD2	TRBV19	-	TRBJ2-3
CASSLGWESGFASPLHF	TGTGCCAGCAGCTTAGGATGGGAGTCAGGGTTCGCTTCACCCCTCCACTTT	-	TRBV7-6	-	TRBJ1-6
CASSPGALGEQFF	TGTGCCAGCAGCCCGGGGGCACTCGGTGAGCAGTTCTTC	-	TRBV6-4	many	TRBJ2-1
CSVGQGIYEQYF	TGCAGCGTTGGTCAGGGGATCTACGAGCAGTACTTC	-	TRBV29-1	-	TRBJ2-7
CASSLDLETPLHF	TGTGCCAGCAGCTTAGATCTGGAGACTCCCCTCCACTTT	-	TRBV11-2	-	TRBJ1-6
CASSQRQTYTF	TGTGCCAGCAGCCAGCGACAGACTTACACCTTC	-	TRBV7-2	-	TRBJ1-2
CASSSQGGGELFF	TGTGCCAGCAGTTCTCAGGGCGGAGGGGAGCTGTTTTTT	-	TRBV28	-	TRBJ2-2
CASSYVPGAGDTQYF	TGTGCCAGCAGTTACGTACCCGGAGCGGGAGATACGCAGTATTTT	-	TRBV6-2/TRBV6-3	-	TRBJ2-3
CASSLGGASYNEQFF	TGTGCCAGCAGCTTGGGGGGGGCTTCCTACAATGAGCAGTTCTTC	-	TRBV11-3	-	TRBJ2-1
CASSQVTRYSGANVLTF	TGCGCCAGCAGCCAAGTTACACGCTACTCTGGGGCCAACGTCCTGACTTTC	-	TRBV4-1	-	TRBJ2-6
CASSLGGRGNEQYF	TGTGCCAGCAGTTTAGGGGGGAGGGGAAACGAGCAGTACTTC	TRBD2	TRBV27	-	TRBJ2-7
CASGAGGSADTQYF	TGCGCCAGTGGGGCGGGAGGGAGTGCAGATACGCAGTATTTT	TRBD2	TRBV5-1	-	TRBJ2-3
CASRKPGQGADTQYF	TGTGCCAGCAGAAAACCGGGACAGGGGGCAGATACGCAGTATTTT	TRBD1	TRBV28	-	TRBJ2-3
CASSLQANYGYTF	TGTGCCAGCAGCCTACAGGCAAACTATGGCTACACCTTC	-	TRBV12-3/TRBV12-4	-	TRBJ1-2
CASSLPGQGALGVETQYF	TGTGCCAGCAGCTTACCGGGACAGGGGGCGTTAGGTGTTGAGACCCAGTACTTC	TRBD1	TRBV5-8	-	TRBJ2-5
CASSEAQGLAGDTQYF	TGTGCCAGCAGTGAAGCGCAAGGACTAGCGGGAGATACGCAGTATTTT	TRBD2	TRBV2	-	TRBJ2-3
CASSEWGEREQYF	TGCGCCAGCAGCGAGTGGGGGGAGCGCGAGCAGTACTTC	-	TRBV5-1	-	TRBJ2-7
CASSLGQGANVLTF	TGTGCCAGCAGCTTAGGACAGGGGGCCAACGTCCTGACTTTC	-	TRBV11-1	once	TRBJ2-6
CASSGLAGDALQETQYF	TGTGCCAGCAGTGGACTAGCGGGAGACGCTTTACAAGAGACCCAGTACTTC	TRBD2	TRBV28	-	TRBJ2-5